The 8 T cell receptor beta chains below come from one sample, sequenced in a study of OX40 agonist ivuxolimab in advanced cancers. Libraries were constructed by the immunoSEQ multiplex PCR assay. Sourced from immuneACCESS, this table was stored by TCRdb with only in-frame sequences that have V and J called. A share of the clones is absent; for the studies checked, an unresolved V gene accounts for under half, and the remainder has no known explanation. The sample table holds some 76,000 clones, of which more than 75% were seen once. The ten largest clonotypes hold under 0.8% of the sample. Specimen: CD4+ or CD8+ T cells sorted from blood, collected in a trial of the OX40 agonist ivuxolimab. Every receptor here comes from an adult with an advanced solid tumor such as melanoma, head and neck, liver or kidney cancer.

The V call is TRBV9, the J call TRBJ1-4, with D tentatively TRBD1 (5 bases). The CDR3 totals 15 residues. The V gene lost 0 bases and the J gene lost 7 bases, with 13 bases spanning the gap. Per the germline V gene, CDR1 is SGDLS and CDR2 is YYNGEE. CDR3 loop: CASSVGRGFSEKLFF. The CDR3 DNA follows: TGTGCCAGCAGCGTAGGACGGGGCTTTAGTGAAAAACTGTTTTTT.

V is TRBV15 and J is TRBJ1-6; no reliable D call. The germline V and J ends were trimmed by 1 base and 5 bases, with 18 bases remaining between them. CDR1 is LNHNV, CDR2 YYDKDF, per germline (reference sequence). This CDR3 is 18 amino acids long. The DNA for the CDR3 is TGTGCCACCAGCAGAGTGCTCCCTAAAGGGAGAGATAATTCACCCCTCCACTTT. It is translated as CATSRVLPKGRDNSPLHF. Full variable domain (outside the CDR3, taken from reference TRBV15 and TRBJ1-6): DAMVIQNPRYQVTQFGKPVTLSCSQTLNHNVMYWYQQKSSQAPKLLFHYYDKDFNNEADTPDNFQSRRPNTSFCFLDIRSPGLGDTAMYLCATSRVLPKGRDNSPLHFGNGTRLTVT.

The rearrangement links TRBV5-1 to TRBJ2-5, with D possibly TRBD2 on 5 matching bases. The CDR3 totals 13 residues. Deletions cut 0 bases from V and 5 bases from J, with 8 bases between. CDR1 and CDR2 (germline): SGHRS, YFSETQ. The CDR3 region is CASSLEASETQYF. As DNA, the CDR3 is TGCGCCAGCAGCTTGGAGGCTAGCGAGACCCAGTACTTC.

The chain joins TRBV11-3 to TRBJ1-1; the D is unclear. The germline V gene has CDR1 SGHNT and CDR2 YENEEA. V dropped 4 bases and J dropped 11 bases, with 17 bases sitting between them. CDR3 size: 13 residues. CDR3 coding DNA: TGTGCCAGCAGCTCCAACATGCGAACTAGGGCTTTCTTT. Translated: CASSSNMRTRAFF.

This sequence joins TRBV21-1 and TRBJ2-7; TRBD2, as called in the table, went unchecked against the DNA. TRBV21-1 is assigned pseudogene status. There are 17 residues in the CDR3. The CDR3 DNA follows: TGTGCCAGCAGCAAACCCCTTAGCGGGAGGTCCACCTACGAGCAGTACTTC. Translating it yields CASSKPLSGRSTYEQYF.

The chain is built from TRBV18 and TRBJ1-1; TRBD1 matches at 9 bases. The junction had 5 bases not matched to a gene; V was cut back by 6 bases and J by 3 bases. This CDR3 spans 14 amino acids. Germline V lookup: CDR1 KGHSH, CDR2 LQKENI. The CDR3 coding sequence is TGTGCCAGCTCCCCGGGACAGGGTTACACTGAAGCTTTCTTT. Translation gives CASSPGQGYTEAFF.

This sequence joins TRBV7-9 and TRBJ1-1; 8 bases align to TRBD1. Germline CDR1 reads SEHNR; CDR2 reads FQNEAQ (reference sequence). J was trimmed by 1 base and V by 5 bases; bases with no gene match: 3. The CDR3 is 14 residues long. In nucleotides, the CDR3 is TGTGCCAGCAGCCCGGGACAGGCGAACACTGAAGCTTTCTTT. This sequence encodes CASSPGQANTEAFF.

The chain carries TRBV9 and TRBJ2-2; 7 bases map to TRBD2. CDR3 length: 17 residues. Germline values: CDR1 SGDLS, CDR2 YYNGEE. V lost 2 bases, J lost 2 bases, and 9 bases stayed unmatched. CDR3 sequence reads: CASSVSKLALNTGELFF. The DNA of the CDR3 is TGTGCCAGCAGCGTGAGTAAACTAGCGCTTAACACCGGGGAGCTGTTTTTT.